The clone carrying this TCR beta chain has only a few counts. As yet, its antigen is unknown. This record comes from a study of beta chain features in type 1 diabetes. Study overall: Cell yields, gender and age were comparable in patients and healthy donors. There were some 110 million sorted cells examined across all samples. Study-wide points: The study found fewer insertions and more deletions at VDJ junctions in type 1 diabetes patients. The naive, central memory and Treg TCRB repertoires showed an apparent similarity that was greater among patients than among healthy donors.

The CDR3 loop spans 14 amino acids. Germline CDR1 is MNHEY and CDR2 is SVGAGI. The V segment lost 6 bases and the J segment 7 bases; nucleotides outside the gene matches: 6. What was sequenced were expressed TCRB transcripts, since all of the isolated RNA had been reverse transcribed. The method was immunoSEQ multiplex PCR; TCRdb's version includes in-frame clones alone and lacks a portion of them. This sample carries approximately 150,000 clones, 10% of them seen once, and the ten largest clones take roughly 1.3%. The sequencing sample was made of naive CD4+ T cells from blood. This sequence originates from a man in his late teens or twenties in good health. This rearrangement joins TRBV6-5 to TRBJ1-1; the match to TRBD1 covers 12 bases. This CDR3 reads CASRPGQGAGEAFF. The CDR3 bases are TGTGCCAGCAGGCCGGGACAGGGGGCGGGTGAAGCTTTCTTT.